These 16 T cell receptor beta chains came from one sample sequenced in a study of blood T cell repertoires in COVID-19. Some clones are missing from TCRdb's copy, which holds only in-frame ones; the method was immunoSEQ multiplex PCR. The sample lists 200,000 to 250,000 clones, 87% occurring once. Specimen: PBMCs or T cells enriched from blood (not recorded which). The receptors stem from a man in his thirties or forties who had recovered from COVID-19.

The CDR3 nucleotides are TGTGCCAGCCAAACAGGGGGCTTCTATGGCTACACCTTC. Protein: CASQTGGFYGYTF. The chain couples TRBV7-9 to TRBJ1-2; 9 nucleotides agree with TRBD1. After removal of 8 bases from V and 4 bases from J, the junction contained 5 bases not matched to a gene. The CDR3 contains 13 residues. Germline values: CDR1 SEHNR, CDR2 FQNEAQ (reference sequence).

V is TRBV9 and J is TRBJ2-2, with TRBD2 identical over 7 bases. Germline-derived CDR1 and CDR2 are SGDLS and YYNGEE. The length of the CDR3 is 16 residues. Germline trimming cut 0 bases from V and 6 bases from J; bases unmatched to any gene: 8. The CDR3 sequence is CASSVGFAGVPGELFF. The CDR3 DNA reads as TGTGCCAGCAGCGTAGGCTTCGCGGGAGTCCCCGGGGAGCTGTTTTTT.

The chain employs TRBV2 and TRBJ1-2; no firm D call. V gave up 1 base and J gave up 8 bases, with 11 bases separating them. The CDR3 length is 13 residues. Germline lookup yields CDR1 SNHLY and CDR2 FYNNEI. CDR3 nucleotides: TGTGCCAGCAGTGAAGGCGTACTGCGGGGCTACACCTTC. Translated, it gives CASSEGVLRGYTF.

V is TRBV29-1 and J is TRBJ2-7, with D perhaps TRBD2 (5 bases). Germline CDR1 SQVTM, CDR2 ANQGSEA. Trimming took 6 bases from V and 7 from J, leaving 13 bases between them. This CDR3 has 11 residues. The CDR3 DNA reads as TGCAGCGTCGTCAAGAGGGAGGAGCAGTACTTC. It is translated as CSVVKREEQYF.

The chain is built from TRBV30 and TRBJ1-2; D is possibly TRBD1 (5 bases). The CDR3 loop spans 13 amino acids. V was shortened by 5 bases and J by 8 bases, with 18 bases between the two germline ends. CDR1 is GTSNPN and CDR2 is SVGIG in the germline V gene (reference sequence). Written as DNA, the CDR3 is TGTGCCTGGGCCCCACGGTCCGGGGGGGGCTACACCTTC. Translated, it gives CAWAPRSGGGYTF.

The chain has TRBV4-1 and TRBJ2-1, with 10 bases that match TRBD2. Germline CDR1 MGHRA, CDR2 YSYEKL. The trim removed 4 bases at V and 8 bases at J, leaving 8 bases unmatched. The CDR3 contains 15 residues. CDR3 nucleotides: TGCGCCAGCAGCCGTATTAGCGGGAGGACGGATGAGCAGTTCTTC. Protein sequence: CASSRISGRTDEQFF.

The J gene is TRBJ1-6, the V gene TRBV9; D gene unclear. This CDR3 has 13 residues. CDR1 SGDLS and CDR2 YYNGEE come from the germline V gene. Trimming left V 0 bases short and J 10 bases short, with 8 bases between. The CDR3 loop reads CASSVGGNSPLHF. The CDR3 DNA reads TGTGCCAGCAGCGTAGGAGGGAACTCACCCCTCCACTTT.

This sequence joins TRBV7-2 and TRBJ2-7; the D is unclear. CDR3 size: 15 residues. The ends were cut back, 1 base at V and 1 base at J, with 11 bases in the middle. Germline V gives CDR1 SGHTA, CDR2 FQGNSA. CDR3 coding DNA: TGTGCCAGCAGCTTAGTAGGAACAGAATCCTACGAGCAGTACTTC. It encodes CASSLVGTESYEQYF.

The V gene is TRBV7-8, the J gene TRBJ1-1; maybe TRBD1 (6 bases). Germline CDR1 is SGHVS and CDR2 is FQNEAQ. The length of the CDR3 is 15 residues. V was clipped by 4 bases and J by 0 bases, with 12 bases between them. The CDR3 nucleotides read TGTGCCAGCAGCTCCCACAGGGTTTTGAACACTGAAGCTTTCTTT. It encodes CASSSHRVLNTEAFF.

The chain joins TRBV5-1 to TRBJ1-1; perhaps TRBD1 as D (5 bases). This CDR3 is built from 14 residues. The V end lost 4 bases, the J end lost 0 bases, and 10 bases lay between the germline ends. Germline-derived CDR1 and CDR2 are SGHRS and YFSETQ. CDR3 loop: CASSRGGVNTEAFF. CDR3 nucleotides: TGCGCCAGCAGCCGGGGAGGGGTGAACACTGAAGCTTTCTTT.

This chain connects TRBV27 to TRBJ2-7, with 8 bases that match TRBD1. The CDR3 extends over 14 amino acids. Per germline, CDR1 MNHEY and CDR2 SMNVEV (reference sequence). V lost 6 bases and J lost 3; bases outside the gene matches: 7. The CDR3 nucleotides read TGTGCCAGCAGCCCGACAGGGGTAGGCTACGAGCAGTACTTC. Its translation is CASSPTGVGYEQYF.

The rearrangement joins TRBV5-4 to TRBJ2-7; 9 nucleotides match TRBD2. The J segment lost 6 bases and the V segment lost 0 bases, leaving 7 bases of the junction unmatched. The CDR3 totals 15 residues. Germline V CDR1 and CDR2: SGHNT, YYREEE (reference sequence). CDR3: CASSLDLAGSAEQYF. CDR3 coding DNA: TGTGCCAGCAGCTTGGATCTAGCGGGAAGTGCCGAGCAGTACTTC. Looking up the rest from reference TRBV5-4 and TRBJ2-7 gives the full variable domain: ETGVTQSPTHLIKTRGQQVTLRCSSQSGHNTVSWYQQALGQGPQFIFQYYREEENGRGNFPPRFSGLQFPNYSSELNVNALELDDSALYLCASSLDLAGSAEQYFGPGTRLTVT.

This clone has just one count. The chain recombines TRBV6-5 with TRBJ2-1; D perhaps matches TRBD2 (6 bases). Looked up from germline, CDR1 is MNHEY and CDR2 is SVGAGI. The CDR3 is made up of 15 amino acids. V lost 6 bases, J lost 9 bases, and 21 bases lay in between. DNA of the CDR3: TGTGCCAGCAGACGGGACTTGGGTGGCTACGGTGAGCAGTTCTTC. Its protein is CASRRDLGGYGEQFF.

The chain employs TRBV4-3 and TRBJ2-6; D is possibly TRBD2 (5 bases). Trimming removed 1 base at V and 2 bases at J, with 12 bases between. The germline gives CDR1 LGHNA, CDR2 YSLEER. The CDR3 covers 17 residues. The CDR3 nucleotides are TGCGCCAGCAGCCAAGTGGGTAGCGTGACTGGGGCCAACGTCCTGACTTTC. This encodes CASSQVGSVTGANVLTF.

V is TRBV5-5 and J is TRBJ1-4, with a tentative D call TRBD1 (6 bases). Trimming stripped 3 bases from V and 7 bases from J, with 16 bases between. Germline assignment: CDR1 SGHKS and CDR2 YYEKEE (reference sequence). The CDR3 covers 15 residues. CDR3 sequence (DNA): TGTGCCAGCAGCTGGGCAACAGGGACGGGTGAAAAACTGTTTTTT. Protein product: CASSWATGTGEKLFF.

This rearrangement joins TRBV11-2 to TRBJ1-1; a weak D match, TRBD1 (5 bases). The CDR3 is 13 amino acids. Trimming left V 7 bases short and J 3 bases short, with 12 bases between. Per germline, CDR1 SGHAT and CDR2 FQNNGV. The DNA of the CDR3 is TGTGCCAGCACCCGGGACTTAGACACTGAAGCTTTCTTT. This translates into CASTRDLDTEAFF.